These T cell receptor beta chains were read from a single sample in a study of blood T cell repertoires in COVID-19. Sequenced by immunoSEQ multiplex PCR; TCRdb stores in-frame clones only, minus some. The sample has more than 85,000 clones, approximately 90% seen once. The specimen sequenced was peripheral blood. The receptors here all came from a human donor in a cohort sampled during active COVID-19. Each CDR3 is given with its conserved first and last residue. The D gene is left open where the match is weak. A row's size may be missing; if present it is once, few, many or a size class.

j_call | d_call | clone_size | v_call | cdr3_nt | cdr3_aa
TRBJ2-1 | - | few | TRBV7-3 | TGTGCCAGCAGCTCTCTCCTACCGGGGTCAGAGCAGTTCTTC | CASSSLLPGSEQFF
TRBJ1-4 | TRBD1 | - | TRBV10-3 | TGTGCCATCAGTAGACAGGGGTCAAAGAATGAAAAACTGTTTTTT | CAISRQGSKNEKLFF
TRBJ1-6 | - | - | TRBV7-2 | TGTGCCAGCAGATTACAATTCGGGGGTTGGTCACCCCTCCACTTT | CASRLQFGGWSPLHF
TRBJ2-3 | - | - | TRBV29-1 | TGCAGCTATGAGGGTACTAGCCGGACAGATACGCAGTATTTT | CSYEGTSRTDTQYF
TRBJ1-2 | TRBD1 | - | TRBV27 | TGTGCCAGCAGCGCGAGACAGGGCGGAGGCTACACCTTC | CASSARQGGGYTF
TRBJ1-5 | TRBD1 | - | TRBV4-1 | TGCGCCAGCAGCCAGGGACAGGGTTTCCAGCCCCAGCATTTT | CASSQGQGFQPQHF
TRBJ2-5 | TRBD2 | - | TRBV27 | TGTGCCACCCTTTCCGGGACTAGCGGGGGGGAGACCCAGTACTTC | CATLSGTSGGETQYF
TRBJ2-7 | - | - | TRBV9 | TGTGCCAGCAGCACCATCAGGGGCGAGCAGTACTTC | CASSTIRGEQYF
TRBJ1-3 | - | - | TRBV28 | TGTGCCAGCAGTTCAGCTTATGGGGCGGGAAACACCATATATTTT | CASSSAYGAGNTIYF
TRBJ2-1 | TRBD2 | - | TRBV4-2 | TGTGCCAGCAGCCAAGATATGGGGACTAACCCCTACAATGAGCAGTTCTTC | CASSQDMGTNPYNEQFF
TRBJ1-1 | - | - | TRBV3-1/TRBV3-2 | TGTGCCAGCAGCCAAGGGACAGCCGTCGAAGCTTTCTTT | CASSQGTAVEAFF
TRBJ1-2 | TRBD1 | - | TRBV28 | TGTGCCAGCAGTTTCGGGACAGGGCACTATGGCTACACCTTC | CASSFGTGHYGYTF
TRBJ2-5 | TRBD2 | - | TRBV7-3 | TGTGCCAGCAGCGCTACCGGGACTAGCCAAGAGACCCAGTACTTC | CASSATGTSQETQYF
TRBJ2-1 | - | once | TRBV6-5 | TGTGCCAGCAGTTATGAAGAGAGCTCCTACAATGAGCAGTTCTTC | CASSYEESSYNEQFF
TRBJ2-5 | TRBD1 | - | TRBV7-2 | TGTGCCAGCAGCTTTTCGGGACAGGGCGGTGGAGAGACCCAGTACTTC | CASSFSGQGGGETQYF
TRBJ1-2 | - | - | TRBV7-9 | TGTGCCAGCACCAGGGGACCGGGGACACAAATTTTCTATGGCTACACCTTC | CASTRGPGTQIFYGYTF